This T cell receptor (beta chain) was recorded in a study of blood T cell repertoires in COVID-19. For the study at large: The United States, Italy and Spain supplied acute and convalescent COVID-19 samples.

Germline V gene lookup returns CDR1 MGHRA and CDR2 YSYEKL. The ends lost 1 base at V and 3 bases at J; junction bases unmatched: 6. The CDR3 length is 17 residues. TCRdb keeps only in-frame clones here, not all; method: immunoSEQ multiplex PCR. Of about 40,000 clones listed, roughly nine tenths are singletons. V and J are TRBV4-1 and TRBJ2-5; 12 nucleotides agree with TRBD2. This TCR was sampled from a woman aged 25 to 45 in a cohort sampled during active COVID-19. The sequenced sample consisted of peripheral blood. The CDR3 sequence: CASSQASGRAKKETQYF. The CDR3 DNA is TGCGCCAGCAGCCAAGCTAGCGGGAGGGCCAAGAAAGAGACCCAGTACTTC.